This TCR beta chain was sequenced in a study of OX40 agonist ivuxolimab in advanced cancers. Broadly, across the study: The costimulatory receptor OX40 (CD134) was targeted by ivuxolimab, a fully human IgG2 agonistic monoclonal antibody. Intravenous ivuxolimab was administered to patients every 2 weeks at six dose levels: 0.01, 0.1, 0.3, 1.5, 3 and 10 mg/kg. Among the approximately 54 dose-escalation patients, around 19 had hepatocellular carcinoma, approximately 15 melanoma, 9 renal cell carcinoma and 9 head and neck cancer. In the dose-escalation cohort, 75% to 85% of patients were male, and the mean age was 60 years with a range of about 20 to 80. Prior anti-PD-1, anti-PD-L1 or anti-CTLA-4 therapy was permitted, and checkpoint inhibitors had been received by roughly 40% of dose-escalation patients. Three dose-escalation patients achieved partial responses, one with hepatocellular carcinoma and two with cutaneous melanoma. Peripheral TCRbeta sequencing was intended to test whether TCR sequence diversity was altered and clonal T-cell expansion was caused by ivuxolimab. The monotherapy dose-escalation portion (N of about 50 patients) of the phase I ivuxolimab trial is reported in the paper. What the work shows at the level of the full study, not this receptor alone: Partial responders in the 0.1-3.0 mg/kg groups had among the lowest normalized peripheral clonal expansion, especially among CD8+ T cells. At doses of 0.1 to 3.0 mg/kg, clonal expansion of both CD4+ and CD8+ T cells in blood was seen between baseline and week 6. Low levels of normalized T-cell clonal expansion were also seen in some patients who did not respond. After ivuxolimab, CD8+ T cells had more expanded clones than CD4+ T cells on average. The antigen specificity of the peripheral T cells that underwent clonal expansion was not determined.

Genomic DNA was isolated from the sorted cells so that the TCRbeta CDR3 region could be sequenced. TCRbeta CDR3 regions were sequenced using the immunoSEQ Assay. As stored in TCRdb, this immuneACCESS dataset retains in-frame rearrangements with V and J assigned. A fraction of the clones does not appear; measured against another copy, unresolved V genes explain less than half of the discrepancy, and the remainder lacks a known reason. Within this sample are around 100,000 clones, with around 89% of them counted one time only. The ten largest clones add up to around 0.15% of the sample. Patients with autoimmune disease history or receiving systemic immunosuppression were excluded from the trial. Peripheral blood for TCR sequencing was collected from all dose cohorts at baseline, on cycle 4 day 1, and on cycle 7 day 1. The samples were taken from a phase I, first-in-human, multicenter, open-label dose-escalation trial of ivuxolimab. Adults with locally advanced or metastatic head and neck squamous cell, hepatocellular, melanoma or renal cell carcinoma were enrolled in the trial. Before TCR sequencing, CD4+ T cells and CD8+ T cells were sorted from peripheral blood as separate populations.

The CDR3, from cysteine to phenylalanine, totals 13 residues. Solely the CDR3 DNA is kept, with 39 bases framed from the first base. CDR1 and CDR2 (MDHEN, SYDVKM) derive from the germline V gene. The junction carries 13 bases between V and J, which are trimmed by 7 bases and 7 bases respectively. This clone was found a few times. This clone's antigen is unknown. Base quality data are lacking; no much larger clone is found one base away. Sample: CD4+ or CD8+ T cells sorted from blood, taken in a trial of the OX40 agonist ivuxolimab. In this chain, TRBV28 is recombined with TRBJ2-2, with TRBD1 as a weak D call on 6 bases. This receptor was taken from an adult with an advanced solid tumor such as melanoma, head and neck, liver or kidney cancer. Read as DNA, the sequence is TGTGCCAGCACCCCAGGGGTTGGCGGGGAGCTGTTTTTT. Its product reads: CASTPGVGGELFF.